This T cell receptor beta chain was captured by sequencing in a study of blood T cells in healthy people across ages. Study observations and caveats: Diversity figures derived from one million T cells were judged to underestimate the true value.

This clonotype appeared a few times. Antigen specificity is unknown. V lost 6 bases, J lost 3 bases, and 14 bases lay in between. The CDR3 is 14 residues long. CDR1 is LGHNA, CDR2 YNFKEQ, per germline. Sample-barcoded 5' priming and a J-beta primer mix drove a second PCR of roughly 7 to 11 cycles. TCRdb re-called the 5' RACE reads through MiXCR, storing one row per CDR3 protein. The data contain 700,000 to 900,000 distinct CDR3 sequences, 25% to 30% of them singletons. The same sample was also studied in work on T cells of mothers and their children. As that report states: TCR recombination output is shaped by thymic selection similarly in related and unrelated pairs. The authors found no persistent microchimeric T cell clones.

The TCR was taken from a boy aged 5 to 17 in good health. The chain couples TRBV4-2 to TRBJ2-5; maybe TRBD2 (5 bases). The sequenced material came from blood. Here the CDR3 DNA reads TGTGCCAGCAGTCCCGGACTTGTCGAAGAGACCCAGTACTTC. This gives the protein CASSPGLVEETQYF.